This paragraph covers one T cell receptor (beta chain) sequence. Via MiXCR, TCRdb re-called the RT-PCR reads, giving one row per CDR3 protein. This sample carries around 240,000 distinct CDR3 sequences, roughly an eighth of them seen once, and the ten largest clones take around a tenth. This entry belongs to a study of patients and donors after allogeneic stem cell transplantation. Germline CDR1 SGDLS, CDR2 YYNGEE. Germline trimming cut 0 bases from V and 5 bases from J; bases unmatched to any gene: 7. This CDR3 is 15 amino acids long. Sequencing input: blood, either unsorted or a sorted T cell fraction (not recorded which). The TCR comes from a human donor who was either an allogeneic HSCT recipient or a stem cell or donor lymphocyte infusion donor (not recorded which). It is not recorded whose cells these are; they may come from a transplant donor. This chain joins TRBV9 and TRBJ2-5; 7 bases fit TRBD1. In DNA, the CDR3 is TGTGCCAGCAGCGTAGCGACAGGGATCGGGGAGACCCAGTACTTC. Residues: CASSVATGIGETQYF. Using reference TRBV9 and TRBJ2-5 for the parts outside the CDR3, the full variable domain is DSGVTQTPKHLITATGQRVTLRCSPRSGDLSVYWYQQSLDQGLQFLIQYYNGEERAKGNILERFSAQQFPDLHSELNLSSLELGDSALYFCASSVATGIGETQYFGPGTRLLVL.